The rows below give T cell receptor beta chains drawn from one sample of a study of CD8 T cells in ankylosing spondylitis. TCRdb itself ran the 5' RACE reads through MiXCR, one entry per CDR3 protein. The sample lists around 340,000 distinct CDR3 sequences; roughly 15% were seen once. Sequencing used blood, either unsorted or a sorted T cell fraction (not recorded which). The receptors shown here come from a male donor with ankylosing spondylitis or in good health (not recorded which). CDR3s include the opening cysteine and the closing phenylalanine or tryptophan. Each record gives: D gene, V gene, clone size, J gene, CDR3 protein, CDR3 DNA. A D gene is named only where the DNA matches it firmly. Expanded clones are given a class, and other clones once, few, many or no size at all.

d_call: NA
v_call: TRBV4-2
clone_size: few
j_call: TRBJ2-3
cdr3_aa: CASSQDRAAERTDTQYF
cdr3_nt: TGTGCCAGCAGCCAAGATCGTGCGGCAGAACGCACAGATACGCAGTATTTT

d_call: TRBD2
v_call: TRBV20-1
clone_size: NA
j_call: TRBJ2-2
cdr3_aa: CSAREPGLADGELFF
cdr3_nt: TGCAGTGCTAGAGAACCGGGACTAGCAGACGGGGAGCTGTTTTTT

d_call: NA
v_call: TRBV12-3/TRBV12-4
clone_size: many
j_call: TRBJ1-4
cdr3_aa: CASSASATNEKLFF
cdr3_nt: TGTGCCAGCAGCGCGTCTGCAACTAATGAAAAACTGTTTTTT

d_call: NA
v_call: TRBV2
clone_size: few
j_call: TRBJ2-7
cdr3_aa: CASGKNEQYF
cdr3_nt: TGTGCCAGCGGTAAAAACGAGCAGTACTTC

d_call: TRBD2
v_call: TRBV15
clone_size: many
j_call: TRBJ2-3
cdr3_aa: CATSRERLAGNTQYF
cdr3_nt: TGTGCCACCAGCAGAGAACGGCTAGCGGGAAATACGCAGTATTTT

d_call: TRBD1
v_call: TRBV9
clone_size: few
j_call: TRBJ1-2
cdr3_aa: CASSDTGGPPSYGYTF
cdr3_nt: TGTGCCAGCAGCGATACAGGGGGCCCACCCTCCTATGGCTACACCTTC

d_call: TRBD2
v_call: TRBV5-1
clone_size: many
j_call: TRBJ2-3
cdr3_aa: CASSGSSTDTQYF
cdr3_nt: TGTGCCAGTAGCGGGAGTAGCACAGATACGCAGTATTTT

d_call: NA
v_call: TRBV2
clone_size: many
j_call: TRBJ1-6
cdr3_aa: CASTPGGYNSPLHF
cdr3_nt: TGTGCCAGCACCCCTGGGGGGTATAATTCACCCCTCCACTTT

d_call: TRBD1
v_call: TRBV5-1
clone_size: NA
j_call: TRBJ2-7
cdr3_aa: CASSQGQGPYEQYF
cdr3_nt: TGCGCCAGCAGCCAGGGACAGGGTCCCTACGAGCAGTACTTC

d_call: NA
v_call: TRBV12-3/TRBV12-4
clone_size: NA
j_call: TRBJ2-7
cdr3_aa: CASSIQGSSYEQYF
cdr3_nt: TGTGCCAGCAGTATACAGGGCAGCTCCTACGAGCAGTACTTC

d_call: NA
v_call: TRBV19
clone_size: NA
j_call: TRBJ1-1
cdr3_aa: CASSIRAQSMNTEAFF
cdr3_nt: TGTGCCAGTAGTATCAGAGCCCAGAGCATGAACACTGAAGCTTTCTTT

d_call: NA
v_call: TRBV12-3/TRBV12-4
clone_size: many
j_call: TRBJ1-4
cdr3_aa: CASSPSGGREKLFF
cdr3_nt: TGTGCCAGCAGCCCGAGTGGGGGTAGAGAAAAACTGTTTTTT

d_call: TRBD2
v_call: TRBV10-3
clone_size: many
j_call: TRBJ2-3
cdr3_aa: CAISGNSGDSDTQYF
cdr3_nt: TGTGCCATCAGTGGGAATAGCGGGGACTCAGATACGCAGTATTTT

d_call: TRBD1
v_call: TRBV5-1
clone_size: many
j_call: TRBJ1-5
cdr3_aa: CASSVGDRVDQPQHF
cdr3_nt: TGCGCCAGCAGCGTGGGGGACAGGGTGGATCAGCCCCAGCATTTT

d_call: TRBD1
v_call: TRBV20-1
clone_size: NA
j_call: TRBJ1-2
cdr3_aa: CSANRGGGPGGYTF
cdr3_nt: TGCAGTGCTAACCGGGGAGGGGGCCCCGGAGGCTACACCTTC

d_call: NA
v_call: TRBV20-1
clone_size: NA
j_call: TRBJ1-1
cdr3_aa: CSATRQSYTEAFF
cdr3_nt: TGCAGTGCCACCAGACAGTCGTACACTGAAGCTTTCTTT

d_call: NA
v_call: TRBV2
clone_size: NA
j_call: TRBJ1-2
cdr3_aa: CASSVPERPRGYTF
cdr3_nt: TGTGCCAGCAGCGTTCCCGAACGACCTAGGGGCTACACCTTC

d_call: NA
v_call: TRBV30
clone_size: NA
j_call: TRBJ1-5
cdr3_aa: CAWGSTSAEPQHF
cdr3_nt: TGTGCCTGGGGTAGTACATCAGCTGAGCCCCAGCATTTT

d_call: NA
v_call: TRBV27
clone_size: few
j_call: TRBJ2-1
cdr3_aa: CASSPLVGSYNEQFF
cdr3_nt: TGTGCCAGCAGTCCTCTCGTAGGCTCCTACAATGAGCAGTTCTTC

d_call: TRBD1
v_call: TRBV12-3/TRBV12-4
clone_size: NA
j_call: TRBJ2-3
cdr3_aa: CASLHGTGRAWGTDTQYF
cdr3_nt: TGTGCCAGCCTACACGGGACAGGGAGGGCTTGGGGCACAGATACGCAGTATTTT

d_call: NA
v_call: TRBV5-1
clone_size: many
j_call: TRBJ2-7
cdr3_aa: CASSLEGPSSYEQYF
cdr3_nt: TGCGCCAGCAGCTTGGAGGGACCCAGCTCCTACGAGCAGTACTTC

d_call: NA
v_call: TRBV30
clone_size: NA
j_call: TRBJ2-7
cdr3_aa: CAWSETSSEQYF
cdr3_nt: TGTGCCTGGAGTGAGACCTCTAGCGAGCAGTACTTC

d_call: NA
v_call: TRBV30
clone_size: NA
j_call: TRBJ2-6
cdr3_aa: CAWGIGGLANVLTF
cdr3_nt: TGTGCCTGGGGAATCGGTGGGTTGGCCAACGTCCTGACTTTC